One and the same sample provided the 14 T cell receptor beta chains below, sequenced in a study of T cells after yellow fever vaccination. TCRdb ran MiXCR on the 5' RACE reads and lists one entry per CDR3 protein. Among about 320,000 distinct CDR3 sequences listed, about 4.5% were seen once. The sequenced sample was PBMCs, obtained 15 days after the yellow fever booster vaccination. The receptor source for this set is a man in his late teens or twenties who received the YFV17D yellow fever vaccine.

This clonotype showed up many times. The chain has TRBV27 and TRBJ2-7; D is unclear. CDR1 MNHEY and CDR2 SMNVEV come from the germline V gene (reference sequence). This CDR3 has 13 residues. The V end was cut by 0 bases, the J end by 5 bases, with 8 bases between. The CDR3 DNA reads TGTGCCAGCAGTTTATCTATGGGGAACGAGCAGTACTTC. Residues: CASSLSMGNEQYF.

This clonotype has ten or more counts. The rearrangement joins TRBV10-3 to TRBJ1-3; the D gene is possibly TRBD1 (5 bases). The CDR3 length is 15 residues. Looked up from germline, CDR1 is ENHRY and CDR2 is SYGVKD. The germline V and J ends were trimmed by 10 bases and 2 bases, with 18 bases remaining between them. The CDR3 loop reads CATIAGGGTGNTIYF. In nucleotides, the CDR3 is TGTGCCACCATCGCCGGCGGGGGAACTGGAAACACCATATATTTT.

The chain employs TRBV28 and TRBJ2-5; 9 nucleotides match TRBD2. Germline loops: CDR1 MDHEN, CDR2 SYDVKM. Losses at the gene ends were 1 base for V and 4 bases for J; bases not matched to a gene: 4. The CDR3 runs 15 residues. The CDR3 loop is CASSLYAGGRETQYF. The CDR3 DNA is TGTGCCAGCAGTTTATACGCGGGGGGGAGAGAGACCCAGTACTTC.

The rearrangement uses TRBV4-3 and TRBJ2-3; 9 nucleotides match TRBD2. Germline CDR1 reads LGHNA; CDR2 reads YSLEER. The CDR3 runs 14 residues. V shed 4 bases and J 5 bases; nucleotides not matched to a gene: 4. This CDR3 is CASSPAGGEDTQYF. In DNA, the CDR3 is TGCGCCAGCAGCCCAGCGGGGGGAGAAGATACGCAGTATTTT.

Ten or more counts support this clonotype. CDR3 loop: CASSEAGGAWELFF. The CDR3 DNA reads TGTGCCAGCAGTGAGGCAGGCGGTGCCTGGGAGCTGTTTTTT. V gene TRBV6-5 combines with J gene TRBJ2-2; no clear D gene. Germline V gene sequence: CDR1 MNHEY, CDR2 SVGAGI. V lost 5 bases, J lost 9 bases, and 16 bases lay in between. This CDR3 has 14 amino acids.

This clonotype was counted at least ten times. This chain joins TRBV27 and TRBJ2-3, with TRBD2 identical over 9 bases. In germline, CDR1 is MNHEY, CDR2 SMNVEV (reference sequence). Unmatched junction bases numbered 5, after V lost 6 bases and J lost 4 bases. CDR3 length: 14 residues. CDR3 sequence: CASSLSSGADTQYF. The CDR3 DNA sequence: TGTGCCAGCAGCCTGTCTAGCGGGGCAGATACGCAGTATTTT.

The chain joins TRBV27 to TRBJ2-3, with 7 bases matching TRBD1. Per the germline V gene, CDR1 is MNHEY and CDR2 is SMNVEV (reference sequence). V trimming: 3 bases; J trimming: 5 bases; junction bases outside the gene matches: 2. This CDR3 is 13 amino acids long. The CDR3 DNA sequence: TGTGCCAGCAGTTTTGGGACAGTAGATACGCAGTATTTT. It encodes CASSFGTVDTQYF.

This clonotype occurred many times. Here the CDR3 DNA reads TGTGCCAGCAGTGCTACTGGGAGCTCCTACGAGCAGTACGTC. This sequence encodes CASSATGSSYEQYV. The J gene is TRBJ2-7, the V gene TRBV6-1; TRBD2 is a possible D gene (5 bases). Germline V CDR1 and CDR2: MNHNS, SASEGT. V lost 4 bases and J 0 bases, leaving 10 bases between the germline ends. This CDR3 has 14 residues.

The chain carries TRBV29-1 and TRBJ2-2; D not certain. CDR3 length: 12 residues. The V gene lost 6 bases and the J gene lost 5 bases, with 10 bases spanning the gap. The germline V gene encodes CDR1 SQVTM and CDR2 ANQGSEA. This chain's CDR3 is CSVATSTGELFF. CDR3 bases: TGCAGCGTCGCTACAAGTACCGGGGAGCTGTTTTTT.

The V call is TRBV20-1, the J call TRBJ2-3; D is unresolved. CDR3 length: 12 amino acids. Germline values: CDR1 DFQATT, CDR2 SNEGSKA (reference sequence). The V gene lost 0 bases and the J gene lost 6 bases, with 7 bases spanning the gap. The CDR3 loop is CSARDLQDTQYF. For the CDR3, the DNA is TGCAGTGCTAGAGATCTGCAGGATACGCAGTATTTT.

This clonotype was seen a few times. V is TRBV20-1 and J is TRBJ1-5, with 8 bases fitting TRBD1. Germline CDR1 and CDR2: DFQATT and SNEGSKA (reference sequence). The CDR3 is made up of 13 amino acids. The V segment lost 2 bases and the J segment 4 bases; nucleotides outside the gene matches: 1. CDR3 DNA sequence: TGCAGTGCTAGATGGGACAGGAATCAGCCCCAGCATTTT. Its translation: CSARWDRNQPQHF.

This clonotype has at least ten counts. The gene calls are TRBV12-3 or TRBV12-4 and TRBJ2-1; D is ambiguous. Deletions cut 6 bases from V and 0 bases from J, with 6 bases between. The CDR3 loop spans 13 amino acids. The CDR3 coding sequence is TGTGCCAGCAGGGACGTCTCCTACAATGAGCAGTTCTTC. Protein: CASRDVSYNEQFF.

This clonotype was recorded only once. This sequence joins TRBV6-2 or TRBV6-3 and TRBJ2-1, with unresolved D. Germline lookup yields CDR1 MNHEY and CDR2 SVGEGT. This CDR3 has 14 amino acids. The ends were cut back, 7 bases at V and 6 bases at J, with 16 bases in the middle. The CDR3 bases are TGTGCCAGCACTTCCCGTCCGGAATCCAATGAGCAGTTCTTC. Amino acids: CASTSRPESNEQFF.

This chain uses TRBV4-2 with TRBJ2-6; TRBD1 aligns across 10 bases. Germline-derived CDR1 and CDR2 are LGHNA and YNFKEQ. The CDR3 has 16 amino acids. The junction had 4 bases not matched to a gene; V was cut back by 4 bases and J by 4 bases. The CDR3 region is CASSRDRGSGANVLTF. The DNA for the CDR3 is TGTGCCAGCAGCCGGGACAGGGGATCAGGGGCCAACGTCCTGACTTTC.